Below are 7 T cell receptor beta chains sequenced from a single sample in a study of molecular identifiers for immune sequencing clone quantification. TCRdb re-derived calls from the PCR reads in MiXCR, one entry per CDR3 protein. The data show some 320,000 distinct CDR3 sequences, about 23% seen once. The specimen sequenced was naive CD8+ T cells from blood, with Jurkat cell RNA spiked in. This sample's subset: FACS-sorted CD8+CD4-CCR7+CD45RA+ naive T cells. All receptors come from a human donor in good health. Some libraries in this study had Jurkat cell RNA spiked in.

This clonotype was seen ten or more times. The CDR3 loop is CAWSPAREEQFF. CDR3 DNA: TGTGCCTGGAGTCCGGCCAGGGAAGAGCAGTTCTTC. The chain employs TRBV30 and TRBJ2-1; D perhaps matches TRBD1 (5 bases). V was clipped by 2 bases and J by 10 bases, with 12 bases between them. The length of the CDR3 is 12 residues. Germline V gives CDR1 GTSNPN, CDR2 SVGIG (reference sequence).

This clonotype has ten or more counts. The chain has TRBV5-1 and TRBJ1-1; TRBD1 matches at 8 bases. CDR3 length: 17 amino acids. Trimming at V came to 7 bases and at J to 0 bases, leaving 14 bases not matched to a gene. Germline CDR1 reads SGHRS; CDR2 reads YFSETQ. The CDR3 DNA is TGCGCCAGCCTTCCCGGACAGGGAGGTTTCATGAACACTGAAGCTTTCTTT. Translated: CASLPGQGGFMNTEAFF. Variable domain in full (rest from reference TRBV5-1 and TRBJ1-1): KAGVTQTPRYLIKTRGQQVTLSCSPISGHRSVSWYQQTPGQGLQFLFEYFSETQRNKGNFPGRFSGRQFSNSRSEMNVSTLELGDSALYLCASLPGQGGFMNTEAFFGQGTRLTVV.

The rearrangement uses TRBV2 and TRBJ1-1; the D gene is possibly TRBD1 (5 bases). The CDR3 has 13 residues. In germline, CDR1 is SNHLY, CDR2 FYNNEI. V dropped 6 bases and J dropped 4 bases, with 12 bases sitting between them. CDR3 in amino acids: CASSEPGTTEAFF. CDR3 bases: TGTGCCAGCAGCGAGCCCGGGACCACTGAAGCTTTCTTT.

This chain links TRBV4-2 with TRBJ1-1; TRBD1 is a possible D gene (5 bases). CDR1 is LGHNA and CDR2 is YNFKEQ in the germline V gene. The CDR3 has 14 amino acids. V lost 3 bases to trimming and J lost 7 bases, with 15 bases between them. DNA for the CDR3: TGTGCCAGCAGCCACACCAGGCGAGACAGTGAAGCTTTCTTT. Translating it yields CASSHTRRDSEAFF.

In this sample, this clonotype turned up many times. The genes are TRBV5-1 and TRBJ2-1; D remains unclear. The germline V and J ends were trimmed by 4 bases and 4 bases, with 9 bases remaining between them. This CDR3 has 13 amino acids. Germline values: CDR1 SGHRS, CDR2 YFSETQ. Written as DNA, the CDR3 is TGCGCCAGCAGCGATCGGCCTTACAATGAGCAGTTCTTC. Its protein is CASSDRPYNEQFF. Based on the CDR3 plus reference TRBV5-1 and TRBJ2-1, the full variable domain is KAGVTQTPRYLIKTRGQQVTLSCSPISGHRSVSWYQQTPGQGLQFLFEYFSETQRNKGNFPGRFSGRQFSNSRSEMNVSTLELGDSALYLCASSDRPYNEQFFGPGTRLTVL.

Turning to this clonotype: This may stem from a read error, because a much larger clone lies one nucleotide away. Likely a read error: the CDR3 ends without its conserved phenylalanine or tryptophan. V gene TRBV14 combines with J gene TRBJ2-7; a weak D match, TRBD1 (6 bases). Germline assignment: CDR1 SGHDN and CDR2 FVKESK. The CDR3 extends over 15 amino acids. Trimming pared 4 bases from V and 0 bases from J, leaving 13 bases between. Here the CDR3 reads CASSPFGTSSYEQYL. In nucleotides, the CDR3 is TGTGCCAGCAGCCCCTTCGGGACAAGCTCCTACGAGCAGTACCTC.

This chain links TRBV27 with TRBJ2-6; no clear D. The length of the CDR3 is 17 residues. V was cut by 5 bases and J by 1 base, with 15 bases left in between. Germline-derived CDR1 and CDR2 are MNHEY and SMNVEV (reference sequence). CDR3 DNA sequence: TGTGCCAGCAGTCCAAGCTTTGGGCCTTCTGGGGCCAACGTCCTGACTTTC. This gives the protein CASSPSFGPSGANVLTF.